One sample yielded the 31 T cell receptor beta chains listed below, sequenced in a study of blood T cell repertoires in COVID-19. This table comes from immunoSEQ multiplex PCR, and its TCRdb copy is limited to in-frame clones, with some not included. The data contain about 74,000 clones, about 83% of them singletons. What was sequenced was peripheral blood. These receptors were obtained from a man aged 65 to 85 with acute or convalescent COVID-19.

This clone was detected once. This rearrangement joins TRBV3-1 (or the pseudogene TRBV3-2) to TRBJ2-1; TRBD2 is a possible D gene (7 bases). The CDR3 is 16 residues long. The germline CDR1 and CDR2 sequences are LGHDT and YNNKEL (reference sequence). Trimming cost V 0 bases and J 4 bases, with 13 bases left between them. In DNA form, the CDR3 reads TGTGCCAGCAGCCAAGATGTGGGGGGGCTATACAATGAGCAGTTCTTC. Residues: CASSQDVGGLYNEQFF.

The rearrangement joins TRBV3-1 (or the pseudogene TRBV3-2) to TRBJ2-1; 10 nucleotides line up with TRBD2. The length of the CDR3 is 15 residues. Germline CDR1 LGHDT, CDR2 YNNKEL (reference sequence). Unmatched junction bases numbered 9, after V lost 4 bases and J lost 9 bases. In nucleotides, the CDR3 is TGTGCCAGCAGCCGAGAGGGGATAGCGGGGGGTGAGCAGTTCTTC. Amino acid sequence: CASSREGIAGGEQFF.

This chain links TRBV10-3 with TRBJ2-4; the match to TRBD1 covers 7 bases. CDR3 length equals 16 residues. V shed 3 bases and J 0 bases; nucleotides not matched to a gene: 5. Germline-derived CDR1 and CDR2 are ENHRY and SYGVKD. In DNA, the CDR3 is TGTGCCATCAGTGAACAGGGGACCCTAGCCAAAAACATTCAGTACTTC. Translating gives CAISEQGTLAKNIQYF.

This clone has more than one count but fewer than ten. The DNA is omitted, as the CDR3 cannot be located on it reliably, and the CDR3 follows TCRdb's listing. This chain connects TRBV2 to TRBJ2-7; the table's TRBD1 call for D was not verified on the DNA. Germline CDR1 and CDR2: SNHLY and FYNNEI. The CDR3 sequence runs 15 residues, both termini included. CDR3 sequence: CASTFGPGQGTEQYF.

The V call is TRBV5-1, the J call TRBJ2-3; 9 bases are shared with TRBD2. V gave up 2 bases and J gave up 3 bases; unmatched junction bases: 7. This CDR3 is built from 16 residues. Germline V lookup: CDR1 SGHRS, CDR2 YFSETQ. CDR3 loop: CASSFPGLAGTDTQYF. The CDR3 DNA follows: TGCGCCAGCAGCTTTCCGGGGCTAGCGGGGACAGATACGCAGTATTTT. Looking up the rest from reference TRBV5-1 and TRBJ2-3 gives the full variable domain: KAGVTQTPRYLIKTRGQQVTLSCSPISGHRSVSWYQQTPGQGLQFLFEYFSETQRNKGNFPGRFSGRQFSNSRSEMNVSTLELGDSALYLCASSFPGLAGTDTQYFGPGTRLTVL.

The chain carries TRBV3-1 (or the pseudogene TRBV3-2) and TRBJ1-2; 8 bases map to TRBD1. The CDR3 contains 15 residues. The J segment lost 5 bases and the V segment lost 0 bases, leaving 5 bases of the junction unmatched. Germline V lookup: CDR1 LGHDT, CDR2 YNNKEL (reference sequence). This CDR3 is CASSQETDRVYGYTF. For the CDR3, the DNA is TGTGCCAGCAGCCAAGAGACGGACAGGGTATATGGCTACACCTTC.

This sequence joins TRBV6-6 and TRBJ1-1, with 8 nucleotides matching TRBD1. Trimming removed 6 bases from V and 0 bases from J; junction bases left unmatched: 3. CDR1 and CDR2 (germline): MNHNY, SVGAGI (reference sequence). CDR3 length equals 14 residues. CDR3 DNA: TGTGCCAGCAGCATGGACAGGGTGAACACTGAAGCTTTCTTT. Translating it yields CASSMDRVNTEAFF.

This clone was observed once. This chain joins TRBV7-2 and TRBJ2-4; 8 bases align to TRBD1. This CDR3 has 16 amino acids. V gave up 2 bases and J gave up 2 bases; unmatched junction bases: 5. Germline V gene sequence: CDR1 SGHTA, CDR2 FQGNSA. In DNA form, the CDR3 reads TGTGCCAGCAGCTTAAGGACAGGGCAGCCCAAAAACATTCAGTACTTC. Its protein is CASSLRTGQPKNIQYF.

The chain employs TRBV7-2 and TRBJ2-1; 11 positions agree with TRBD2. CDR1 SGHTA and CDR2 FQGNSA come from the germline V gene. There are 16 residues in the CDR3. J lost 6 bases, V lost 0 bases, and 4 bases had no gene match. The CDR3 reads CASSLARTSGLNEQFF. DNA for the CDR3: TGTGCCAGCAGCTTAGCGCGGACTAGCGGGCTCAATGAGCAGTTCTTC. Full variable domain (rest looked up from reference TRBV7-2 and TRBJ2-1): GAGVSQSPSNKVTEKGKDVELRCDPISGHTALYWYRQSLGQGLEFLIYFQGNSAPDKSGLPSDRFSAERTGGSVSTLTIQRTQQEDSAVYLCASSLARTSGLNEQFFGPGTRLTVL.

The J gene is TRBJ2-1, the V gene TRBV2; D gene unclear. Germline CDR1 SNHLY, CDR2 FYNNEI. V lost 4 bases and J 14 bases, leaving 12 bases between the germline ends. This CDR3 has 11 residues. CDR3 protein: CASSVTAVKFF. CDR3 DNA sequence: TGTGCCAGCAGTGTCACAGCTGTTAAGTTCTTC.

This chain connects TRBV21-1 to TRBJ1-6; the table's D call of TRBD1 was not tested on the DNA. TRBV21-1 is a pseudogene locus. The CDR3 length is 17 residues. CDR3 in DNA: TGTGCCAGCAGCCGCCCCCAGGGCCTGGGCCGAAATTCACCCCTCCACTTT. Translated: CASSRPQGLGRNSPLHF.

This chain links TRBV18 with TRBJ1-5; 10 bases map to TRBD1. V was pared by 0 bases and J by 7 bases, with 6 bases of the junction left unmatched. This CDR3 spans 16 amino acids. Germline V lookup: CDR1 KGHSH, CDR2 LQKENI. CDR3 amino acids: CASSPPGQGSGQPQHF. The CDR3 nucleotides are TGTGCCAGCTCACCACCGGGACAGGGGTCGGGACAGCCCCAGCATTTT.

This rearrangement joins TRBV27 to TRBJ2-7; 10 bases map to TRBD2. The germline V gene encodes CDR1 MNHEY and CDR2 SMNVEV (reference sequence). This CDR3 is built from 17 residues. The V gene end was trimmed by 3 bases and the J gene end by 3 bases; junction bases not matched to a gene: 11. CDR3 loop: CASSLRLAGAPVYEQYF. CDR3 sequence (DNA): TGTGCCAGCAGTTTGCGGCTAGCGGGAGCGCCCGTCTACGAGCAGTACTTC.

This clone appeared once. The chain joins TRBV7-9 to TRBJ1-1; D is ambiguous. Germline V gene sequence: CDR1 SEHNR, CDR2 FQNEAQ (reference sequence). CDR3 length: 15 residues. V dropped 4 bases and J dropped 3 bases, with 15 bases sitting between them. The CDR3 region is CASSSSGSWDTEAFF. CDR3 sequence (DNA): TGTGCCAGCAGCTCTAGTGGCAGTTGGGACACTGAAGCTTTCTTT.

The chain is built from TRBV5-1 and TRBJ2-5; maybe TRBD2 (7 bases). From germline, CDR1 is SGHRS and CDR2 YFSETQ. Trimming took 1 base from V and 0 from J, leaving 10 bases between them. The CDR3 is 15 residues long. This CDR3 is CASSLTGGDQETQYF. In DNA form, the CDR3 reads TGCGCCAGCAGCTTGACGGGGGGCGACCAAGAGACCCAGTACTTC.

CDR3: CASSLGQGREKLFF. DNA for the CDR3: TGTGCCAGCAGCTTAGGGCAGGGGCGTGAAAAACTGTTTTTT. The chain uses TRBV7-2 and TRBJ1-4; perhaps TRBD1 as D (6 bases). Germline V CDR1 and CDR2: SGHTA, FQGNSA. CDR3 length: 14 residues. V was clipped by 1 base and J by 7 bases, with 10 bases between them.

The chain employs TRBV5-5 and TRBJ1-2; TRBD1 is a possible D gene (5 bases). There are 12 residues in the CDR3. V shed 1 base and J shed 7 bases, with 8 bases lying between them. CDR1 is SGHKS, CDR2 YYEKEE, per germline (reference sequence). The CDR3 bases are TGTGCCAGCAGCTTGTCGCAGGGTGGCTACACCTTC. Its translation is CASSLSQGGYTF.

The CDR3 region has the DNA TGCGCCAGCAGTGAGTCATTCGCCCTAGCGGGAGTGGGCTACAATGAGCAGTTCTTC. This translates into CASSESFALAGVGYNEQFF. The chain has TRBV10-1 and TRBJ2-1; 10 bases are shared with TRBD2. V dropped 0 bases and J dropped 3; count of bases not matched to a gene: 11. CDR1 WNHNN and CDR2 SYGVQD come from the germline V gene (reference sequence). The length of the CDR3 is 19 residues.

The chain has TRBV5-1 and TRBJ2-5; 7 positions match TRBD2. The CDR3 runs to 15 residues. Losses at the gene ends were 5 bases for V and 5 bases for J; bases not matched to a gene: 12. The germline V gene encodes CDR1 SGHRS and CDR2 YFSETQ. The DNA of the CDR3 is TGCGCCAGCAGGGAGGCCGGCGGGAGCCGGGAGACCCAGTACTTC. Protein: CASREAGGSRETQYF.

This clone was seen a handful of times. This chain uses TRBV20-1 with TRBJ1-6; D remains ambiguous. This CDR3 has 15 amino acids. Germline CDR1 is DFQATT and CDR2 is SNEGSKA (reference sequence). Trimming pared 3 bases from V and 6 bases from J, leaving 15 bases between. CDR3 in amino acids: CSASLRGYRNSPLHF. CDR3 DNA: TGCAGTGCTAGTTTACGGGGTTATCGTAATTCACCCCTCCACTTT.

There are a few counts of this clone. This chain links TRBV6-1 with TRBJ2-3, with D maybe TRBD1 (5 bases). This CDR3 has 15 amino acids. Germline V gene lookup returns CDR1 MNHNS and CDR2 SASEGT. Trimming removed 3 bases at V and 3 bases at J, with 13 bases between. CDR3 DNA sequence: TGTGCCAGCAGTGAGGGGCAGTATTTTACAGATACGCAGTATTTT. Its protein is CASSEGQYFTDTQYF.

The rearrangement links TRBV10-3 to TRBJ2-5, with no clear D. Germline V gene sequence: CDR1 ENHRY, CDR2 SYGVKD. This CDR3 region has 11 residues. The V end lost 6 bases, the J end lost 2 bases, and 4 bases lay between the germline ends. Here the CDR3 reads CAISSQETQYF. The CDR3 bases are TGTGCCATCAGCAGTCAAGAGACCCAGTACTTC.

V and J are TRBV29-1 and TRBJ2-5, with D possibly TRBD2 on 5 matching bases. Trimming stripped 1 base from V and 5 bases from J, with 5 bases between. From germline, CDR1 is SQVTM and CDR2 ANQGSEA. This CDR3 spans 11 amino acids. The CDR3 DNA reads TGCAGCGTTGAAGGAGGGGAGACCCAGTACTTC. This translates into CSVEGGETQYF.

The chain employs TRBV6-1 and TRBJ2-7; no firm D call. V shed 5 bases and J shed 1 base, with 6 bases lying between them. Germline CDR1 is MNHNS and CDR2 is SASEGT. This CDR3 has 12 residues. The CDR3 DNA sequence: TGTGCCAGCAGTCCGACATCCTACGAGCAGTACTTC. It translates to CASSPTSYEQYF.

This chain joins TRBV28 and TRBJ2-3; no definite D call. CDR1 and CDR2 (germline): MDHEN, SYDVKM. CDR3 length equals 11 residues. V lost 4 bases and J lost 6, with 5 bases in between. The CDR3 coding sequence is TGTGCCAGCAGTTCTGTGGATACGCAGTATTTT. As protein: CASSSVDTQYF.

The rearrangement uses TRBV7-8 and TRBJ2-1, with 7 bases that match TRBD2. V was clipped by 7 bases and J by 7 bases; unmatched bases: 4. The CDR3 sequence is 12 residues long. CDR1 and CDR2 from the germline V gene are SGHVS and FQNEAQ. The CDR3 region is CASTPGGNEQFF. The CDR3 DNA follows: TGTGCCAGCACCCCCGGGGGGAATGAGCAGTTCTTC.

The CDR3 DNA reads TGCGCCAGCAGCTTGGTGCGGGGAGAGACCCAGTACTTC. Protein sequence: CASSLVRGETQYF. The J gene is TRBJ2-5, the V gene TRBV5-1; D might be TRBD2 (6 bases). V was cut by 0 bases and J by 4 bases, with 7 bases left in between. Germline CDR1 and CDR2: SGHRS and YFSETQ. The CDR3 has 13 residues.

This chain uses TRBV11-3 with TRBJ2-2; TRBD1 matches 8 bases. This CDR3 comprises 15 residues. V trimming: 8 bases; J trimming: 2 bases; junction bases outside the gene matches: 7. Germline V gene sequence: CDR1 SGHNT, CDR2 YENEEA. CDR3: CASSQGALNTGELFF. Written as DNA, the CDR3 is TGTGCCAGCTCGCAGGGGGCTTTAAACACCGGGGAGCTGTTTTTT.

The J gene is TRBJ2-5, the V gene TRBV19, with 9 bases identical to TRBD1. This CDR3 has 12 residues. Germline CDR1 reads LNHDA; CDR2 reads SQIVND (reference sequence). With 8 bases clipped from V and 4 bases from J, the junction kept 2 bases outside the gene matches. Here the CDR3 reads CASWGQGETQYF. The CDR3 DNA is TGTGCCAGTTGGGGACAGGGAGAGACCCAGTACTTC.

The V and J genes are TRBV5-1 and TRBJ2-7; D may be TRBD1 (6 bases). CDR3 length equals 13 residues. V lost 0 bases to trimming and J lost 7 bases, with 11 bases between them. Per the germline V gene, CDR1 is SGHRS and CDR2 is YFSETQ. The CDR3 DNA follows: TGCGCCAGCAGCTTGGACAGGGTTGGGGAGCAGTACTTC. Encoded protein: CASSLDRVGEQYF. Filled out from reference TRBV5-1 and TRBJ2-7, the complete variable domain reads KAGVTQTPRYLIKTRGQQVTLSCSPISGHRSVSWYQQTPGQGLQFLFEYFSETQRNKGNFPGRFSGRQFSNSRSEMNVSTLELGDSALYLCASSLDRVGEQYFGPGTRLTVT.

In this sample, this clone turned up a few times. The rearrangement joins TRBV4-3 to TRBJ1-4; 7 nucleotides align to TRBD1. The V gene's germline CDR1 is LGHNA and CDR2 YSLEER. The CDR3 consists of 18 residues. Unmatched junction bases numbered 13, after V lost 0 bases and J lost 6 bases. Here the CDR3 reads CASSQDGGQRQGYEKLFF. The CDR3 DNA follows: TGCGCCAGCAGCCAAGACGGGGGCCAAAGACAGGGATATGAAAAACTGTTTTTT.